Shown below are 9 T cell receptor beta chains from a single sample sequenced in a study of T cells in women clearing cervical HPV infection. Data came from immunoSEQ multiplex PCR; TCRdb stores just in-frame clones and leaves some out. The repertoire table contains about 25,000 clones. The sample taken for sequencing was blood buffy coat. These receptors all come from a woman between 18 and 70 years old with a cervical HPV16 infection that either progressed to CIN3+ or cleared (not recorded which).

As to this clone: The read comes to an end 3 residues before the CDR3 does, leaving the germline J gene to fill in the end. This chain joins TRBV2 and TRBJ1-5; unclear D gene. There are 14 residues in the CDR3. V was pared by 5 bases and J by 2 bases, with 10 bases between. Germline CDR1 SNHLY, CDR2 FYNNEI. CDR3 protein: CASSSRARNQPQHF. Partial CDR3 DNA: TGTGCCAGCAGTTCGAGGGCACGCAATCAGCCC.

Of note for this clone: The read gets to within 3 residues of the CDR3 end, and the germline J gene fills in the rest. V gene TRBV19 combines with J gene TRBJ1-4, with D maybe TRBD1 (6 bases). The CDR3 loop spans 15 amino acids. Germline V gene sequence: CDR1 LNHDA, CDR2 SQIVND (reference sequence). CDR3 in amino acids: CASSIRGSGANVLFF. CDR3 DNA, as far as it was read: TGTGCCAGTAGTATTAGGGGGTCTGGGGCCAACGTA.

As to this clone: The read ends 3 residues before the CDR3 terminus; that terminus is restored from the germline J gene. The V call is TRBV19, the J call TRBJ1-6; 7 nucleotides line up with TRBD1. This CDR3 spans 15 amino acids. Per the germline V gene, CDR1 is LNHDA and CDR2 is SQIVND (reference sequence). The ends lost 3 bases at V and 10 bases at J; junction bases unmatched: 9. The part of the CDR3 DNA that was read is TGTGCCAGTAGTATCGCACAGGGGTATCGCTCACCC. As protein: CASSIAQGYRSP. The entire CDR3 protein is CASSIAQGYRSPLHF.

On this clone itself: Sequencing ends 3 residues short of the CDR3 end; the germline J gene provides the rest. This chain joins TRBV18 and TRBJ2-7; the match to TRBD1 covers 10 bases. CDR3 length: 15 residues. CDR1 and CDR2 (germline): KGHSH, LQKENI. The J segment lost 6 bases and the V segment lost 5 bases, leaving 10 bases of the junction unmatched. The sequenced part of the CDR3 DNA is TGTGCCAGCTCAGGACAGGGGGTAACCACGGGCGAG. It codes for CASSGQGVTTGE. The whole CDR3 protein is CASSGQGVTTGEQYF.

Points on this clone: From the germline J gene comes the end of the CDR3, since the read stops 3 residues before it. The chain carries TRBV10-1 and TRBJ2-7, with 9 positions matching TRBD1. There are 14 residues in the CDR3. J gave up 3 bases and V 5 bases, and 5 bases lay outside the gene matches. The germline CDR1 and CDR2 sequences are WNHNN and SYGVQD (reference sequence). The CDR3 spells CASSTGGFDYEQYF. The part of the CDR3 DNA that was read is TGCGCCAGCAGTACAGGGGGCTTTGACTACGAG.

A remark on this clone: Sequencing ends 3 residues short of the CDR3 end; the germline J gene provides the rest. The chain combines TRBV13 with TRBJ2-3, with TRBD2 identical over 14 bases. The V segment lost 4 bases and the J segment 0 bases; nucleotides outside the gene matches: 12. The CDR3 has 20 residues. Germline V gene sequence: CDR1 PRHDT, CDR2 FYEKMQ (reference sequence). The CDR3 region is CASSSAGLAGAQTSTDTQYF. CDR3 DNA (partial): TGTGCCAGCAGCTCCGCGGGACTAGCGGGAGCGCAGACTAGCACAGATACG.

As to this clone: The CDR3 extends 3 residues past the end of the read, so its final part is completed from the germline J gene. The chain joins TRBV20-1 to TRBJ2-7; 8 bases fit TRBD1. The CDR3 loop spans 15 amino acids. The germline CDR1 and CDR2 sequences are DFQATT and SNEGSKA (reference sequence). V was pared by 5 bases and J by 4 bases, with 13 bases of the junction left unmatched. The sequenced CDR3 bases are TGCAGTGCTCAGGACAGGGCAGAATTTTATTACGAG. This translates into CSAQDRAEFYYE. The whole CDR3 sequence reads CSAQDRAEFYYEQYF.

Turning to this clone: The read terminates 3 residues before the CDR3 end, so the remaining end is supplied by the germline J gene. The rearrangement joins TRBV7-3 to TRBJ2-1; D is perhaps TRBD2 (6 bases). The CDR3 has 15 residues. V shed 6 bases and J shed 4 bases, with 16 bases lying between them. Germline CDR1 is SGHTA and CDR2 is FQGTGA. CDR3 bases read: TGTGCCAGCAGGCTTGGGGACTCAACTTACAATGAG. Translating gives CASRLGDSTYNE. The entire CDR3 sequence reads CASRLGDSTYNEQFF.

About this clone itself: Read data end 3 residues before the CDR3 end; the end is taken from the germline J gene. The rearrangement uses TRBV19 and TRBJ1-5, with D possibly TRBD1 on 5 matching bases. The germline gives CDR1 LNHDA, CDR2 SQIVND (reference sequence). The V end was cut by 7 bases, the J end by 5 bases, with 21 bases between. This CDR3 contains 16 residues. CDR3 region: CASTVLNQGWDQPQHF. The sequenced part of the CDR3 DNA is TGTGCCAGTACCGTACTGAACCAGGGTTGGGATCAGCCC. Filled out from reference TRBV19 and TRBJ1-5, the complete variable domain reads DGGITQSPKYLFRKEGQNVTLSCEQNLNHDAMYWYRQDPGQGLRLIYYSQIVNDFQKGDIAEGYSVSREKKESFPLTVTSAQKNPTAFYLCASTVLNQGWDQPQHFGDGTRLSIL.